The 31 T cell receptor beta chains given below trace back to one sample, sequenced in a study of T cells in Graves' hyperthyroidism and ophthalmopathy. Authors of the study amplified TCR beta CDR3 regions from RNA transcripts. With the HTBI primer set, the TCR CDR3 went through a first round of RT-PCR. MiXCR was run by TCRdb on the multiplex PCR reads, yielding one entry per CDR3 protein. The sample gives approximately 870,000 distinct CDR3 sequences, more than 30% of which show up once; roughly 8.3% is in the top ten. Sequencing input: blood. These receptors all come from a man in his late teens or twenties with Graves' hyperthyroidism.

This sequence joins TRBV10-3 and TRBJ2-5; TRBD2 aligns across 9 bases. This CDR3 is built from 15 residues. J gave up 9 bases and V 3 bases, and 11 bases lay outside the gene matches. The germline gives CDR1 ENHRY, CDR2 SYGVKD. CDR3 bases: TGTGCCATCAGTGACGGCGCGGGAGGGGGAGTTGCCCAGTACTTC. It specifies CAISDGAGGGVAQYF.

This chain joins TRBV5-1 and TRBJ2-7; 7 bases match TRBD1. V gave up 5 bases and J gave up 0 bases; unmatched junction bases: 8. The length of the CDR3 is 15 residues. CDR1 SGHRS and CDR2 YFSETQ come from the germline V gene. The CDR3 bases are TGCGCCAGCAGAGAGGGGGCAGGGGGCTCCTACGAGCAGTACTTC. It yields the protein CASREGAGGSYEQYF.

The gene calls are TRBV5-1 and TRBJ2-2; 7 bases match TRBD1. With 4 bases clipped from V and 3 bases from J, the junction kept 12 bases outside the gene matches. Germline V gene lookup returns CDR1 SGHRS and CDR2 YFSETQ. The length of the CDR3 is 17 residues. Here the CDR3 DNA reads TGCGCCAGCAGCGGACGACAGGGAAGGACGCACACCGGGGAGCTGTTTTTT. This encodes CASSGRQGRTHTGELFF.

V is TRBV9 and J is TRBJ2-2; 9 bases map to TRBD2. This CDR3 has 15 amino acids. Germline V CDR1 and CDR2: SGDLS, YYNGEE. V trimming: 7 bases; J trimming: 4 bases; junction bases outside the gene matches: 8. The CDR3 DNA reads as TGTGCCAGCGCCTTAAGCGGGGGGCCCACCGGGGAGCTGTTTTTT. Protein: CASALSGGPTGELFF. The complete variable domain, with remaining parts taken from reference TRBV9 and TRBJ2-2, reads DSGVTQTPKHLITATGQRVTLRCSPRSGDLSVYWYQQSLDQGLQFLIQYYNGEERAKGNILERFSAQQFPDLHSELNLSSLELGDSALYFCASALSGGPTGELFFGEGSRLTVL.

This clonotype was picked up many times. V is TRBV7-9 and J is TRBJ2-7; D unresolved. Per the germline V gene, CDR1 is SEHNR and CDR2 is FQNEAQ (reference sequence). This CDR3 region has 12 residues. V lost 3 bases, J lost 6 bases, and 9 bases lay in between. The CDR3 loop is CASSLAGLEQYF. CDR3 DNA sequence: TGTGCCAGCAGCTTGGCCGGGCTCGAGCAGTACTTC. Full variable domain (remainder filled in from reference TRBV7-9 and TRBJ2-7): DTGVSQNPRHKITKRGQNVTFRCDPISEHNRLYWYRQTLGQGPEFLTYFQNEAQLEKSRLLSDRFSAERPKGSFSTLEIQRTEQGDSAMYLCASSLAGLEQYFGPGTRLTVT.

This clonotype showed up many times. This chain links TRBV5-8 with TRBJ1-6; D remains unclear. The germline V and J ends were trimmed by 0 bases and 10 bases, with 8 bases remaining between them. Germline V gene lookup returns CDR1 SGHTS and CDR2 YDEGEE. CDR3 size: 13 residues. In DNA, the CDR3 is TGTGCCAGCAGCTTGGAACGCAAGTCACCCCTCCACTTT. It translates to CASSLERKSPLHF.

The chain uses TRBV9 and TRBJ2-2; D unresolved. The CDR3 has 16 residues. V was clipped by 6 bases and J by 0 bases, with 15 bases between them. Per the germline V gene, CDR1 is SGDLS and CDR2 is YYNGEE. Here the CDR3 DNA reads TGTGCCAGCACCCCGGTGGGCGGCGCGAACACCGGGGAGCTGTTTTTT. Translating gives CASTPVGGANTGELFF.

About this clonotype itself: At one boundary the junction diverges from the germline segment, which might be a read error. The chain has TRBV13 and TRBJ1-1; D might be TRBD1 (5 bases). CDR1 and CDR2 (germline): PRHDT, FYEKMQ (reference sequence). CDR3 length: 14 amino acids. CDR3 in amino acids: CASSSGQANTEASF. DNA for the CDR3: TGTGCCAGCAGCTCAGGGCAGGCGAACACTGAAGCTTCCTTT.

The V gene is TRBV19, the J gene TRBJ2-7; 12 bases are a match to TRBD2. This CDR3 spans 15 amino acids. The ends lost 8 bases at V and 0 bases at J; junction bases unmatched: 5. The V gene's germline CDR1 is LNHDA and CDR2 SQIVND (reference sequence). DNA for the CDR3: TGTGCCAGTTCCCTAGCGGGAGGGGACTCCTACGAGCAGTACTTC. Translating gives CASSLAGGDSYEQYF.

This clonotype was counted a few times. The chain carries TRBV9 and TRBJ2-7, with TRBD1 as a possible D gene (5 bases). The CDR3 has 15 amino acids. Germline CDR1 is SGDLS and CDR2 is YYNGEE. Trimming cost V 0 bases and J 2 bases, with 12 bases left between them. CDR3 DNA: TGTGCCAGCAGCGTAGAGGTAGGGGTCACCTACGAGCAGTACTTC. It encodes CASSVEVGVTYEQYF.

This chain joins TRBV5-5 and TRBJ2-5, with D maybe TRBD1 (5 bases). This CDR3 region has 16 residues. V was pared by 0 bases and J by 2 bases, with 14 bases between. Looked up from germline, CDR1 is SGHKS and CDR2 is YYEKEE (reference sequence). The CDR3 protein is CASSLERYAGQETQYF. CDR3 nucleotide sequence: TGTGCCAGCAGCTTGGAACGTTATGCAGGGCAAGAGACCCAGTACTTC.

This clonotype was observed at least ten times. The chain uses TRBV29-1 and TRBJ1-2; maybe TRBD1 (6 bases). The V end lost 1 base, the J end lost 5 bases, and 8 bases lay between the germline ends. Germline V gene lookup returns CDR1 SQVTM and CDR2 ANQGSEA. The CDR3 extends over 12 amino acids. For the CDR3, the DNA is TGCAGCGTTGAAGCAGGGGTTTATGGCTACACCTTC. As protein: CSVEAGVYGYTF.

DNA for the CDR3: TGTGCCAGCAGTTCCGAAGGGAGGGGGACACCCCTCCACTTT. Residues: CASSSEGRGTPLHF. This chain links TRBV25-1 with TRBJ1-6, with TRBD1 as a possible D gene (6 bases). Germline V gene sequence: CDR1 MGHDK, CDR2 SYGVNS. V was trimmed by 5 bases and J by 11 bases, leaving 16 bases between them. The CDR3 has 14 residues.

V is TRBV5-4 and J is TRBJ1-5; D uncertain. Between the trimmed V and J ends, which lost 4 bases and 5 bases, there was a span of 16 bases. This CDR3 has 15 residues. Germline CDR1 is SGHNT and CDR2 is YYREEE (reference sequence). CDR3 sequence (DNA): TGTGCCAGCAGCCAACCCGGACGGATGGATCAGCCCCAGCATTTT. It encodes CASSQPGRMDQPQHF.

This chain connects TRBV7-9 to TRBJ2-7; 12 bases are a match to TRBD2. The CDR3 length is 16 residues. J lost 4 bases, V lost 0 bases, and 4 bases had no gene match. Germline values: CDR1 SEHNR, CDR2 FQNEAQ (reference sequence). The CDR3 coding sequence is TGTGCCAGCAGCTTAGCGGCTAGCGGGGGGGCATACGAGCAGTACTTC. Its translation: CASSLAASGGAYEQYF.

This chain joins TRBV10-3 and TRBJ1-1; D is undetermined. Per the germline V gene, CDR1 is ENHRY and CDR2 is SYGVKD. This CDR3 region has 12 residues. Trimming removed 2 bases at V and 3 bases at J, with 4 bases between. DNA for the CDR3: TGTGCCATCAGTGAGAAGGACACTGAAGCTTTCTTT. It yields the protein CAISEKDTEAFF.

V is TRBV11-2 and J is TRBJ1-1; the match to TRBD1 covers 8 bases. V lost 5 bases to trimming and J lost 5 bases; unmatched junction nucleotides: 7. There are 14 residues in the CDR3. Germline V gene lookup returns CDR1 SGHAT and CDR2 FQNNGV. The CDR3 spells CASSRQGSWTEAFF. The CDR3 coding sequence is TGTGCCAGCAGCCGACAGGGGAGTTGGACTGAAGCTTTCTTT.

This clonotype was seen ten or more times. The chain recombines TRBV29-1 with TRBJ1-4, with TRBD1 matching over 11 bases. The CDR3 loop spans 13 amino acids. Germline-derived CDR1 and CDR2 are SQVTM and ANQGSEA. The junction had 4 bases not matched to a gene; V was cut back by 7 bases and J by 6 bases. CDR3 in DNA: TGCAGCGCCGAGGGACAGGGGGATGAAAAACTGTTTTTT. Translated: CSAEGQGDEKLFF.

CDR3 region: CSGLAARQETQYF. CDR3 nucleotides: TGCAGCGGATTAGCGGCGAGACAGGAGACCCAGTACTTC. V gene TRBV29-1 combines with J gene TRBJ2-5; weak D call: TRBD2 (6 bases). The germline V gene encodes CDR1 SQVTM and CDR2 ANQGSEA. There are 13 residues in the CDR3. V lost 7 bases and J 5 bases, leaving 17 bases between the germline ends.

The V gene is TRBV6-1, the J gene TRBJ2-2; unclear D gene. The CDR3 is 16 residues long. V lost 5 bases and J lost 1, with 14 bases in between. From germline, CDR1 is MNHNS and CDR2 SASEGT. The CDR3 DNA is TGTGCCAGCAGTCCAAAACCACGGATGAACACCGGGGAGCTGTTTTTT. Protein: CASSPKPRMNTGELFF.

The V gene is TRBV20-1, the J gene TRBJ2-3; D is uncertain. V was cut by 5 bases and J by 6 bases, with 9 bases left in between. CDR1 is DFQATT and CDR2 is SNEGSKA in the germline V gene (reference sequence). The CDR3 runs 11 residues. CDR3 in DNA: TGCAGTGCTCAGGCGGTGGATACGCAGTATTTT. This gives the protein CSAQAVDTQYF.

The chain links TRBV12-3 or TRBV12-4 to TRBJ1-4; D perhaps matches TRBD1 (5 bases). Trimming shortened V by 4 bases and J by 5 bases, and 14 bases separated the two germline ends. The CDR3 totals 15 residues. CDR3 in amino acids: CASSSMGGGNEKLFF. CDR3 sequence (DNA): TGTGCCAGCAGTTCCATGGGGGGGGGGAATGAAAAACTGTTTTTT.

The sample holds many counts of this clonotype. J is TRBJ2-5 and V is TRBV29-1, with a tentative D call TRBD2 (5 bases). The CDR3 sequence is 15 residues long. CDR1 and CDR2 from the germline V gene are SQVTM and ANQGSEA. Trimming removed 2 bases at V and 0 bases at J, with 13 bases between. CDR3 nucleotides: TGCAGCGTTGAACGGGCTAGCTTGTACCAAGAGACCCAGTACTTC. Translating gives CSVERASLYQETQYF.

This clonotype was recorded at least ten times. This rearrangement joins TRBV6-6 to TRBJ2-5; perhaps TRBD2 as D (5 bases). Per germline, CDR1 MNHNY and CDR2 SVGAGI (reference sequence). Trimming removed 10 bases from V and 2 bases from J, with 11 bases in between. CDR3 length: 12 amino acids. The CDR3 DNA sequence: TGTGCCACCGCGACGGGACAAGAGACCCAGTACTTC. Its protein product is CATATGQETQYF.

The sample holds many counts of this clonotype. V is TRBV20-1 and J is TRBJ1-1, with D perhaps TRBD1 (5 bases). The V and J ends lost 1 base and 1 base respectively, with 7 bases between them. There are 13 residues in the CDR3. Germline V gene lookup returns CDR1 DFQATT and CDR2 SNEGSKA (reference sequence). CDR3 bases: TGCAGTGCTAGAGCCGGGACGAACACTGAAGCTTTCTTT. Protein sequence: CSARAGTNTEAFF.

A word on this clonotype: The final CDR3 position lacks the conserved phenylalanine or tryptophan, pointing to a likely read error. J is TRBJ2-6 and V is TRBV5-5; perhaps TRBD2 as D (6 bases). Germline lookup yields CDR1 SGHKS and CDR2 YYEKEE (reference sequence). CDR3 size: 15 residues. CDR3 DNA sequence: TGCGCCAGCAGCTTGGGGGGCTCTGGGGCCAACGTCCTGACTCTC. This gives the protein CASSLGGSGANVLTL.

V usage is TRBV25-1 and J usage is TRBJ1-5, with D possibly matching TRBD1 (5 bases). Germline values: CDR1 MGHDK, CDR2 SYGVNS. The V end lost 8 bases, the J end lost 7 bases, and 15 bases lay between the germline ends. This CDR3 is built from 13 residues. DNA for the CDR3: TGTGCCAGCCCCCTGGAAGGGGACCAGCCCCAGCATTTT. Amino acids: CASPLEGDQPQHF.

The chain links TRBV9 to TRBJ2-4, with 14 bases fitting TRBD2. The trim removed 0 bases at V and 6 bases at J, leaving 5 bases unmatched. The germline V gene has CDR1 SGDLS and CDR2 YYNGEE. The CDR3 is 17 residues long. This CDR3 reads CASSVGTSGRSGNIQYF. Here the CDR3 DNA reads TGTGCCAGCAGCGTAGGGACTAGCGGGAGGAGTGGAAACATTCAGTACTTC.

CDR3 sequence reads: CATLRTVGIEPQHF. The CDR3 DNA sequence: TGTGCCACTTTGCGGACGGTCGGGATAGAGCCCCAGCATTTT. This chain connects TRBV6-1 to TRBJ1-5; D remains unclear. Trimming removed 10 bases at V and 8 bases at J, with 21 bases between. CDR3 length: 14 amino acids. CDR1 and CDR2 (germline): MNHNS, SASEGT.

In its sample, this clonotype was seen a few times. The genes are TRBV25-1 and TRBJ2-7, with unresolved D. V lost 5 bases and J 3 bases, leaving 8 bases between the germline ends. Germline lookup yields CDR1 MGHDK and CDR2 SYGVNS. The CDR3 runs 12 residues. Here the CDR3 DNA reads TGTGCCAGCAGTCAAGCTCTCTACGAGCAGTACTTC. This gives the protein CASSQALYEQYF.

The chain couples TRBV11-2 to TRBJ2-5, with TRBD2 matching over 10 bases. J gave up 5 bases and V 5 bases, and 11 bases lay outside the gene matches. CDR1 is SGHAT, CDR2 FQNNGV, per germline. The CDR3 is 16 residues long. Here the CDR3 reads CASSGSSGRARETQYF. The DNA of the CDR3 is TGTGCCAGCAGCGGTTCCAGCGGGAGGGCCCGGGAGACCCAGTACTTC.